This T cell receptor beta chain was sequenced for a study of memory CD4+ T cells and cytomegalovirus serostatus. Study background: Healthy Belgian adult donors included fewer than 10 CMV-positive and 24 CMV-negative people. Study-wide points: Of under 200 reported CMV TCRbeta sequences, around 62 were found in memory CD4+ repertoires.

This clone has just a few counts. Its specificity is not known. In the authors' methods: After removing out-of-frame reads, 2 million to 2.5 million distinct TCRbeta sequences remained. Libraries were prepared by immunoSEQ multiplex PCR; TCRdb keeps only in-frame clonotypes and omits some of them. V and J calls and clone size are as listed in that table; D and trimming were resolved from the DNA. Here the sample spans some 47,000 clones, about 78% being singletons. The sort gate was single viable CD3+CD4+CD8-CD45RO+ cells for memory CD4+ T cells. The ends were cut back, 0 bases at V and 9 bases at J, with 21 bases in the middle. The germline gives CDR1 SGHAT, CDR2 FQNNGV. This CDR3 spans 16 amino acids.

This chain links TRBV11-2 with TRBJ2-7; perhaps TRBD2 as D (6 bases). This receptor was identified in an adult in good health and CMV-seronegative. The sequenced sample consisted of memory CD4+ T cells from blood. The DNA for the CDR3 is TGTGCCAGCAGCTTAGATCGGGCACTAGCAACTAGGGGGCAGTACTTC. It translates to CASSLDRALATRGQYF. The full variable domain, its missing parts supplied by reference TRBV11-2 and TRBJ2-7, is EAGVAQSPRYKIIEKRQSVAFWCNPISGHATLYWYQQILGQGPKLLIQFQNNGVVDDSQLPKDRFSAERLKGVDSTLKIQPAKLEDSAVYLCASSLDRALATRGQYFGPGTRLTVT.